This entry lists 28 T cell receptor beta chains sequenced from one sample in a study of blood T cell repertoires in COVID-19. Generated by immunoSEQ multiplex PCR, the TCRdb table keeps only in-frame clones and is missing some. The table includes around 450,000 clones, around nine tenths detected once. Material: PBMCs or T cells enriched from blood (not recorded which). The receptors originated from a woman aged 18-29 years with acute COVID-19.

V and J are TRBV6-5 and TRBJ2-3; D unclear. This CDR3 spans 10 amino acids. Germline assignment: CDR1 MNHEY and CDR2 SVGAGI. The V end was cut by 9 bases, the J end by 7 bases, with 8 bases between. The CDR3 region is CASNSNTQYF. CDR3 bases: TGTGCCAGTAACTCGAATACGCAGTATTTT.

The chain carries TRBV5-8 and TRBJ1-5; possibly TRBD1 for D (6 bases). Germline V gives CDR1 SGHTS, CDR2 YDEGEE. V lost 0 bases to trimming and J lost 4 bases, with 8 bases between them. This CDR3 comprises 14 residues. The CDR3 spells CASSLEGGNQPQHF. CDR3 nucleotide sequence: TGTGCCAGCAGCTTGGAGGGGGGGAATCAGCCCCAGCATTTT.

The chain couples TRBV2 to TRBJ2-7, with D maybe TRBD1 (5 bases). Germline V CDR1 and CDR2: SNHLY, FYNNEI. The V end lost 6 bases, the J end lost 1 base, and 7 bases lay between the germline ends. The CDR3 is made up of 12 amino acids. CDR3 amino acids: CASRGVSYEQYF. The CDR3 nucleotides are TGTGCCAGCAGAGGGGTTTCCTACGAGCAGTACTTC. The full variable domain, with the rest looked up from reference TRBV2 and TRBJ2-7, is EPEVTQTPSHQVTQMGQEVILRCVPISNHLYFYWYRQILGQKVEFLVSFYNNEISEKSEIFDDQFSVERPDGSNFTLKIRSTKLEDSAMYFCASRGVSYEQYFGPGTRLTVT.

The rearrangement joins TRBV1 to TRBJ2-5; the table calls TRBD2, which could not be checked here. TRBV1 represents a pseudogene. CDR3 length: 16 amino acids. CDR3 DNA sequence: TGCACCAGCAGCCAAGGAGGACTAGCGGGCCAAGAGACCCAGTACTTC. Its translation: CTSSQGGLAGQETQYF.

A single count supports this clone. The rearrangement joins TRBV28 to TRBJ2-7, with no clear D. V was cut by 3 bases and J by 4 bases, with 10 bases left in between. CDR1 is MDHEN and CDR2 is SYDVKM in the germline V gene. This CDR3 is built from 13 residues. CDR3 sequence reads: CASSLPRRYEQYF. DNA of the CDR3: TGTGCCAGCAGTTTGCCCCGGCGGTACGAGCAGTACTTC.

V usage is TRBV7-2 and J usage is TRBJ2-5, with 8 nucleotides matching TRBD2. CDR1 and CDR2 (germline): SGHTA, FQGNSA. CDR3 size: 18 residues. After removal of 1 base from V and 5 bases from J, the junction contained 15 bases not matched to a gene. In DNA form, the CDR3 reads TGTGCCAGCAGCTTAGGTCGTACCGGGACTAGTCTCCGGGAGACCCAGTACTTC. This translates into CASSLGRTGTSLRETQYF.

The DNA for the CDR3 is TGTGCCAGCAGTGCCGACAGGGTGATCACCGGGGAGCTGTTTTTT. Residues: CASSADRVITGELFF. V usage is TRBV27 and J usage is TRBJ2-2; 7 bases line up with TRBD1. CDR1 is MNHEY, CDR2 SMNVEV, per germline (reference sequence). The CDR3 has 15 amino acids. V shed 5 bases, J shed 4 bases, and the junction held 7 bases outside the gene matches.

This chain links TRBV24-1 with TRBJ2-1, with 10 bases lining up with TRBD1. Trimming at V came to 7 bases and at J to 5 bases, leaving 4 bases not matched to a gene. Germline V gene data show CDR1 as KGHDR and CDR2 as SFDVKD. There are 14 residues in the CDR3. The CDR3 reads CATRRQGADNEQFF. CDR3 in DNA: TGTGCCACCAGGAGACAGGGGGCTGACAATGAGCAGTTCTTC.

This clone was recorded a few times. The chain carries TRBV23-1 and TRBJ2-1; no clear D. TRBV23-1 is given ORF status, its function remaining uncertain. V lost 0 bases, J lost 0 bases, and 6 bases lay in between. The CDR3 totals 15 residues. This CDR3 is CASSQSQSSYNEQFF. The DNA of the CDR3 is TGCGCCAGCAGTCAATCACAGAGCTCCTACAATGAGCAGTTCTTC.

The chain combines TRBV21-1 with TRBJ2-1; the table names TRBD1, a call not compared with the DNA. TRBV21-1 has pseudogene status. The CDR3 length is 18 residues. The CDR3 spells CASRPRAPGQAIRNEQFF. The CDR3 DNA sequence: TGTGCCAGCAGACCTAGGGCCCCGGGACAGGCGATAAGGAATGAGCAGTTCTTC.

The rearrangement uses TRBV6-6 and TRBJ1-2, with D hard to call. There are 15 residues in the CDR3. Germline V gives CDR1 MNHNY, CDR2 SVGAGI (reference sequence). Trimming cost V 2 bases and J 5 bases, with 15 bases left between them. The CDR3 is CASSYGAAVDYGYTF. In DNA, the CDR3 is TGTGCCAGCAGTTACGGCGCGGCAGTCGATTATGGCTACACCTTC.

The V call is TRBV29-1, the J call TRBJ1-5, with D perhaps TRBD1 (5 bases). Trimming cost V 6 bases and J 4 bases, with 19 bases left between them. Germline V lookup: CDR1 SQVTM, CDR2 ANQGSEA. The CDR3 runs 15 residues. As DNA, the CDR3 is TGCAGCGTGGCGACAGATGTACATGCGAATCAGCCCCAGCATTTT. This codes for CSVATDVHANQPQHF. The full variable domain, in which reference TRBV29-1 and TRBJ1-5 provide the parts outside the CDR3, is SAVISQKPSRDICQRGTSLTIQCQVDSQVTMMFWYRQQPGQSLTLIATANQGSEATYESGFVIDKFPISRPNLTFSTLTVSNMSPEDSSIYLCSVATDVHANQPQHFGDGTRLSIL.

This clone appeared once. V is TRBV19 and J is TRBJ1-5, with 7 bases fitting TRBD1. The CDR3 is 16 residues long. V was clipped by 8 bases and J by 0 bases; unmatched bases: 10. Germline-derived CDR1 and CDR2 are LNHDA and SQIVND (reference sequence). CDR3 sequence (DNA): TGTGCCAGTGACTTGGGGACAGAATATAGCAATCAGCCCCAGCATTTT. This codes for CASDLGTEYSNQPQHF.

The rearrangement uses TRBV27 and TRBJ2-7; 11 nucleotides line up with TRBD1. Trimming removed 7 bases from V and 9 bases from J; junction bases left unmatched: 8. CDR3 length: 13 amino acids. Germline V gene lookup returns CDR1 MNHEY and CDR2 SMNVEV (reference sequence). Written as DNA, the CDR3 is TGTGCCAGCAATACCGGGACAGGGGGATGGCAGTACTTC. It translates to CASNTGTGGWQYF.

The chain recombines TRBV10-3 with TRBJ2-3, with D perhaps TRBD2 (6 bases). V was clipped by 10 bases and J by 1 base, with 15 bases between them. The CDR3 has 14 amino acids. In germline, CDR1 is ENHRY, CDR2 SYGVKD. CDR3: CATWGLPGTDTQYF. The CDR3 bases are TGTGCCACCTGGGGACTGCCGGGCACAGATACGCAGTATTTT.

This rearrangement joins TRBV29-1 to TRBJ1-5, with D unclear. The CDR3 is 14 residues long. V lost 4 bases, J lost 6 bases, and 16 bases lay in between. Germline CDR1 SQVTM, CDR2 ANQGSEA. The CDR3 protein is CSVGVGGPGQPQHF. The CDR3, as DNA: TGCAGCGTTGGAGTAGGAGGGCCTGGTCAGCCCCAGCATTTT.

The rearrangement uses TRBV28 and TRBJ1-1; the match to TRBD1 covers 8 bases. The germline CDR1 and CDR2 sequences are MDHEN and SYDVKM. V shed 5 bases and J 3 bases; nucleotides not matched to a gene: 5. The CDR3 sequence is 14 residues long. CDR3 in amino acids: CASSAYRGYTEAFF. CDR3 DNA sequence: TGTGCCAGCAGTGCATACAGGGGGTACACTGAAGCTTTCTTT.

The V and J genes are TRBV4-1 and TRBJ2-1; D is possibly TRBD2 (6 bases). The CDR3 spans 16 residues. CDR1 and CDR2 from the germline V gene are MGHRA and YSYEKL. Trimming left V 8 bases short and J 4 bases short, with 21 bases between. CDR3 bases: TGCGCCAGCGTCCCCGTCCCGGGACTCTTTTACAATGAGCAGTTCTTC. Residues: CASVPVPGLFYNEQFF.

The chain recombines TRBV28 with TRBJ2-7; 10 nucleotides match TRBD2. Unmatched junction bases numbered 22, after V lost 3 bases and J lost 2 bases. Germline-derived CDR1 and CDR2 are MDHEN and SYDVKM. The CDR3 is 21 amino acids. This CDR3 reads CASSFWEMGLLAGIWAYEQYF. CDR3 in DNA: TGTGCCAGCAGTTTTTGGGAAATGGGCCTACTAGCGGGAATCTGGGCCTACGAGCAGTACTTC.

The chain is built from TRBV10-1 and TRBJ2-5, with D perhaps matching TRBD1 (6 bases). This CDR3 spans 12 amino acids. The germline CDR1 and CDR2 sequences are WNHNN and SYGVQD (reference sequence). V lost 11 bases and J lost 5, with 15 bases in between. CDR3 DNA sequence: TGCGCCGGAAATACAGGGCGGGAGACCCAGTACTTC. Its translation is CAGNTGRETQYF.

The chain combines TRBV3-1 (or the pseudogene TRBV3-2) with TRBJ2-1; 11 positions agree with TRBD1. From germline, CDR1 is LGHDT and CDR2 YNNKEL (reference sequence). V shed 0 bases and J 8 bases; nucleotides not matched to a gene: 3. This CDR3 contains 15 residues. CDR3 sequence: CASSQDGTGGDEQFF. The CDR3 DNA follows: TGTGCCAGCAGCCAAGACGGGACAGGGGGGGATGAGCAGTTCTTC.

The V gene is TRBV10-2, the J gene TRBJ1-2; tentative D call: TRBD1 (5 bases). This CDR3 comprises 15 residues. Germline CDR1 reads WSHSY; CDR2 reads SAAADI. Deletions cut 3 bases from V and 5 bases from J, with 16 bases between. Here the CDR3 reads CASSDRSGQGYGYTF. In nucleotides, the CDR3 is TGCGCCAGCAGTGATAGGTCTGGGCAGGGATATGGCTACACCTTC.

This clone came up once. CDR3 nucleotide sequence: TGTGCCAGCAGCCGGTTCTCAGGGGTCGAACAGCCCCAGCATTTT. It yields the protein CASSRFSGVEQPQHF. The chain carries TRBV3-1 (or the pseudogene TRBV3-2) and TRBJ1-5; D may be TRBD1 (6 bases). This CDR3 is built from 15 residues. Germline V gene sequence: CDR1 LGHDT, CDR2 YNNKEL (reference sequence). Trimming removed 4 bases at V and 7 bases at J, with 17 bases between.

V gene TRBV15 combines with J gene TRBJ1-6; D ambiguous. CDR1 LNHNV and CDR2 YYDKDF come from the germline V gene (reference sequence). CDR3 size: 14 residues. Trimming removed 0 bases from V and 7 bases from J, with 7 bases in between. The CDR3 sequence is CATSRDSLNSPLHF. In nucleotides, the CDR3 is TGTGCCACCAGCAGAGATTCGTTGAATTCACCCCTCCACTTT.

This sequence joins TRBV6-1 and TRBJ1-6, with D maybe TRBD1 (5 bases). CDR1 is MNHNS, CDR2 SASEGT, per germline. V shed 1 base and J shed 0 bases, with 10 bases lying between them. CDR3 length: 17 residues. The CDR3 region is CASSEVGGSSYNSPLHF. CDR3 DNA sequence: TGTGCCAGCAGTGAAGTTGGGGGGAGCTCCTATAATTCACCCCTCCACTTT.

The CDR3 protein is CASSITGGAGNTIYF. The CDR3 bases are TGTGCCAGCAGCATAACAGGGGGAGCCGGAAACACCATATATTTT. This chain joins TRBV7-2 and TRBJ1-3, with 8 bases identical to TRBD1. Germline-derived CDR1 and CDR2 are SGHTA and FQGNSA. V dropped 5 bases and J dropped 4; count of bases not matched to a gene: 7. The length of the CDR3 is 15 residues.

V usage is TRBV25-1 and J usage is TRBJ2-1, with D tentatively TRBD1 (6 bases). This CDR3 is 16 amino acids long. With 2 bases removed from V and 4 bases from J, the gap between germline ends came to 15 bases. CDR1 is MGHDK and CDR2 is SYGVNS in the germline V gene. The CDR3 nucleotides read TGTGCCAGCAGTGAAACAGGGCCCGTTACATACAATGAGCAGTTCTTC. Translating gives CASSETGPVTYNEQFF.

The chain employs TRBV28 and TRBJ1-1; D gene uncertain. Between the trimmed V and J ends, which lost 5 bases and 4 bases, there was a span of 8 bases. This CDR3 is built from 12 residues. Looked up from germline, CDR1 is MDHEN and CDR2 is SYDVKM. The CDR3 spells CASSPGITEAFF. The CDR3 DNA follows: TGTGCCAGCAGTCCCGGGATCACTGAAGCTTTCTTT.